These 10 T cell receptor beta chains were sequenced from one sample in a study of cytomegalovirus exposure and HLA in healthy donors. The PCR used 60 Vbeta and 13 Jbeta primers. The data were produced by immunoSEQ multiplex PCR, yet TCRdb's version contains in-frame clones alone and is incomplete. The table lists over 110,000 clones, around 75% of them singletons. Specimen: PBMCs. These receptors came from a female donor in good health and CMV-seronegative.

CDR3 sequence reads: CASSEPLAGAGTDTQYF. The CDR3 coding sequence is TGTGCCAGCAGTGAACCCTTAGCGGGAGCGGGGACAGATACGCAGTATTTT. V and J are TRBV25-1 and TRBJ2-3, with TRBD2 matching 9 bases. The CDR3 totals 17 residues. Unmatched junction bases numbered 9, after V lost 2 bases and J lost 3 bases. The germline gives CDR1 MGHDK, CDR2 SYGVNS.

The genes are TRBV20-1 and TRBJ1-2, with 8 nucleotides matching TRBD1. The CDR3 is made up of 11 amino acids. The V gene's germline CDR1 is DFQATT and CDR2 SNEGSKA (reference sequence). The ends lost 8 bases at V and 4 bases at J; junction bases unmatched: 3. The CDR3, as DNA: TGCAGTTCCGACAGGGGCTATGGCTACACCTTC. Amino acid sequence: CSSDRGYGYTF.

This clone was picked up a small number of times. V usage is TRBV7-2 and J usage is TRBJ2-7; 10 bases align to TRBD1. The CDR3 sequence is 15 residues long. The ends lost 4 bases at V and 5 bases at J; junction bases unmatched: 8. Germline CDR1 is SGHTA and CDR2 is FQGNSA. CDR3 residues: CASSSRTGGDDEQYF. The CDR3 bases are TGTGCCAGCAGCTCACGGACAGGGGGGGACGACGAGCAGTACTTC.

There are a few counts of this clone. The DNA for the CDR3 is TGTGCCTGGAGAGCAGGATACTATGGCTACACCTTC. It specifies CAWRAGYYGYTF. The chain links TRBV30 to TRBJ1-2; no definite D call. The CDR3 loop spans 12 amino acids. Germline CDR1 GTSNPN, CDR2 SVGIG (reference sequence). The ends were cut back, 3 bases at V and 3 bases at J, with 8 bases in the middle.

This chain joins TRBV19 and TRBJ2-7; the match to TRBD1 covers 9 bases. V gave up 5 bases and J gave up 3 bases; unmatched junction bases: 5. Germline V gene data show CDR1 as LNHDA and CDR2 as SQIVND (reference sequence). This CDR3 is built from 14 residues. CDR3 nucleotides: TGTGCCAGTAGTCCGGGGGACAGGGACTACGAGCAGTACTTC. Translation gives CASSPGDRDYEQYF.

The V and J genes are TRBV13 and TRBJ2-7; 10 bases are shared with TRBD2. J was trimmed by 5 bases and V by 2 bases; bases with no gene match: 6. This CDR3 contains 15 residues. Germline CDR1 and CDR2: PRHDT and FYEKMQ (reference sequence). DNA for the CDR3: TGTGCCAGCAGCTTATGGCGCCTAGCGGGAGACGAGCAGTACTTC. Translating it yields CASSLWRLAGDEQYF.

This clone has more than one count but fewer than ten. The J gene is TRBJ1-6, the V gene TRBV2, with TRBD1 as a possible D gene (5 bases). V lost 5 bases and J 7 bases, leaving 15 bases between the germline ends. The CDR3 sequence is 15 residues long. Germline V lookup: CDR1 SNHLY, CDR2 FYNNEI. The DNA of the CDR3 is TGTGCCAGCAGTTTAGGGGCCAGGGTCAATTCACCCCTCCACTTT. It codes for CASSLGARVNSPLHF.

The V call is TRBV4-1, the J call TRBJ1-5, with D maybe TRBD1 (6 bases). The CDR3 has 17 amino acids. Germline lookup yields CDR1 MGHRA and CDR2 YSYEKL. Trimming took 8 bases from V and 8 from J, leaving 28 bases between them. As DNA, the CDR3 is TGCGCCAGCCAACCTAGACTTACCTGGAGCCGACAGGAGCCCCAGCATTTT. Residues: CASQPRLTWSRQEPQHF.

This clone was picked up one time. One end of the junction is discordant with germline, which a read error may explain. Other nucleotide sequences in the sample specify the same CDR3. CDR3 nucleotide sequence: TGCAGCGTTGAAGACCCTTCGGCGGGGGGCGCCGCCACCGGAGAGCTGTTTTTT. Translation: CSVEDPSAGGAATGELFF. The V and J genes are TRBV29-1 and TRBJ2-2, with 8 bases lining up with TRBD2. The germline CDR1 and CDR2 sequences are SQVTM and ANQGSEA. CDR3 length: 18 amino acids.

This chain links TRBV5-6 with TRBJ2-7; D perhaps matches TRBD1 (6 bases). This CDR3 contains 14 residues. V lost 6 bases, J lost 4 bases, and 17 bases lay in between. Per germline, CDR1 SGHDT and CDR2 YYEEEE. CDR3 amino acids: CASTPGHNRYEQYF. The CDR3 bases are TGTGCCAGCACCCCGGGACATAACCGGTACGAGCAGTACTTC.